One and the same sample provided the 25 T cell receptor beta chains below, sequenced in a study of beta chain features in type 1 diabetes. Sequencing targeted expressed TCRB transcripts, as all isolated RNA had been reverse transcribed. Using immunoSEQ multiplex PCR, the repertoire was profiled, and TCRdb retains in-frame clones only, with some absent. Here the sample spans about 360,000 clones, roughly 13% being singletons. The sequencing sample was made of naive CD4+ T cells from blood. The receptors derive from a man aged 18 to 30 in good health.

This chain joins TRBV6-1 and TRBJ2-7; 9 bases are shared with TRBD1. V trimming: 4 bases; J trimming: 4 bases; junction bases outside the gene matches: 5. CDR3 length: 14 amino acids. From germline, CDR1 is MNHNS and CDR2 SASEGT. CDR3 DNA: TGTGCCAGCAGTGCCAGACAGGGGGTGTACGAGCAGTACTTC. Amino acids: CASSARQGVYEQYF.

CDR3 loop: CASTYGQGAFGYTF. CDR3 DNA sequence: TGTGCCAGCACCTACGGACAGGGGGCGTTTGGCTACACCTTC. The chain employs TRBV6-1 and TRBJ1-2, with 11 bases fitting TRBD1. The V segment lost 7 bases and the J segment 7 bases; nucleotides outside the gene matches: 8. CDR3 length: 14 residues. Germline V gives CDR1 MNHNS, CDR2 SASEGT.

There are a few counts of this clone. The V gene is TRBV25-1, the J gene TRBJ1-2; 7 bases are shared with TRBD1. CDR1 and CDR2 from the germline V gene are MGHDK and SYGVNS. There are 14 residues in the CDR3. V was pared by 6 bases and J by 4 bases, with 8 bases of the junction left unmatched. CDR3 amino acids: CASSFDRVGYGYTF. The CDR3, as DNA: TGTGCCAGCAGCTTCGACAGGGTAGGCTATGGCTACACCTTC.

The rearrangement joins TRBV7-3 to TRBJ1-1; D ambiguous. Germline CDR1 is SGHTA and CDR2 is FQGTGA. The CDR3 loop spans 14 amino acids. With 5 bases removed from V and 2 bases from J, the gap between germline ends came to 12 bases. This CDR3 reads CASSPRAVNTEAFF. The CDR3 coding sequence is TGTGCCAGCAGCCCCCGCGCCGTAAACACTGAAGCTTTCTTT.

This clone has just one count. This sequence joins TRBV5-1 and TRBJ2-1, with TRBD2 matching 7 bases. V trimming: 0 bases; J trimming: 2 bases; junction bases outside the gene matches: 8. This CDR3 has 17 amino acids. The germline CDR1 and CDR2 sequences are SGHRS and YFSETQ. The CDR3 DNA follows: TGCGCCAGCAGCTTGGTTGCTAGCGGTAGCACCTACAATGAGCAGTTCTTC. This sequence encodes CASSLVASGSTYNEQFF.

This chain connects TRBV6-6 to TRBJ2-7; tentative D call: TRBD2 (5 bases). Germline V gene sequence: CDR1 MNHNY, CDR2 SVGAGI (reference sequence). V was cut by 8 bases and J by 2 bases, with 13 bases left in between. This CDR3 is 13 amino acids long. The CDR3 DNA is TGTGCCAGCTCTTCGGGGATCCCCTACGAGCAGTACTTC. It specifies CASSSGIPYEQYF.

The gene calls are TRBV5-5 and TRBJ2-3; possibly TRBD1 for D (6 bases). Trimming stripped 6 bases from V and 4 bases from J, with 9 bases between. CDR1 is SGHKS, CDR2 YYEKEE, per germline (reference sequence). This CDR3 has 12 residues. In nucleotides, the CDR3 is TGTGCCAGCATCCAGGGGTCAGATACGCAGTATTTT. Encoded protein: CASIQGSDTQYF. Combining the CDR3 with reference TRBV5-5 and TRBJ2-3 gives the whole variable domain DAGVTQSPTHLIKTRGQQVTLRCSPISGHKSVSWYQQVLGQGPQFIFQYYEKEERGRGNFPDRFSARQFPNYSSELNVNALLLGDSALYLCASIQGSDTQYFGPGTRLTVL.

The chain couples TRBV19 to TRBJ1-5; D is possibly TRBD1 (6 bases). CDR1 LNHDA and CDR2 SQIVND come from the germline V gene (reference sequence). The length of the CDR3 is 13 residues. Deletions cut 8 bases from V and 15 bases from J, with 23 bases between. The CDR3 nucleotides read TGTGCCAGTTCTCCCAACGAACAGGGCCCTTTGCATTTT. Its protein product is CASSPNEQGPLHF.

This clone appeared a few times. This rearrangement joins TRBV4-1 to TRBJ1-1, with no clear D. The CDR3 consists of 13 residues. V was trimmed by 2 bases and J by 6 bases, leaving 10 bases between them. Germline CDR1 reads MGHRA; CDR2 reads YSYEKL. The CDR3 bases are TGCGCCAGCAGCCAAAGAGGCCTGTCTGAAGCTTTCTTT. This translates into CASSQRGLSEAFF.

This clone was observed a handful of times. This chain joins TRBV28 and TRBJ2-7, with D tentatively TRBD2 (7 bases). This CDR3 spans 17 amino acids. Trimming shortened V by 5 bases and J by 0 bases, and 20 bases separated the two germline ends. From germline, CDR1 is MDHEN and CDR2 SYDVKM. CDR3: CASSTPRGGPRSYEQYF. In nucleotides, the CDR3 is TGTGCCAGCAGTACCCCCCGCGGGGGCCCACGCTCCTACGAGCAGTACTTC.

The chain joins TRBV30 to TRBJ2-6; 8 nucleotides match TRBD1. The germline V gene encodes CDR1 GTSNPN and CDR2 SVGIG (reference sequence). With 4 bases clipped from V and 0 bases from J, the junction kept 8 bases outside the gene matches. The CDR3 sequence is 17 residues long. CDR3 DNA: TGTGCCTGGACTAGGGACAGGACGAGCTCTGGGGCCAACGTCCTGACTTTC. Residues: CAWTRDRTSSGANVLTF.

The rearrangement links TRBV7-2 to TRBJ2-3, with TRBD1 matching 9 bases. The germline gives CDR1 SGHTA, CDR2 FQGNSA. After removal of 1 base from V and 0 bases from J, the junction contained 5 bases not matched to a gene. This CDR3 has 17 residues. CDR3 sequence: CASSLDLQGASTDTQYF. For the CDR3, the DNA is TGTGCCAGCAGCTTAGACCTACAGGGGGCCAGCACAGATACGCAGTATTTT.

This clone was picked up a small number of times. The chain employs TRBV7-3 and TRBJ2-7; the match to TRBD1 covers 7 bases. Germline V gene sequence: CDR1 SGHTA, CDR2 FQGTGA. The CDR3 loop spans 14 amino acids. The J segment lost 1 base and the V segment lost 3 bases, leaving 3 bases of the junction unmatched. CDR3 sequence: CASSFPGQSYEQYF. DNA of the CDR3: TGTGCCAGCAGCTTTCCGGGACAGTCCTACGAGCAGTACTTC. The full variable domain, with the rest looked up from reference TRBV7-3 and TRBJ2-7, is GAGVSQTPSNKVTEKGKYVELRCDPISGHTALYWYRQSLGQGPEFLIYFQGTGAADDSGLPNDRFFAVRPEGSVSTLKIQRTERGDSAVYLCASSFPGQSYEQYFGPGTRLTVT.

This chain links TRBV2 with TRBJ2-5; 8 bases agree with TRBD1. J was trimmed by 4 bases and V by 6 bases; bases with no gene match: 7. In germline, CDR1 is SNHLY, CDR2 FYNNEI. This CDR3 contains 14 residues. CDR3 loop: CASRGQGWGETQYF. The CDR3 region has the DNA TGTGCCAGCAGAGGACAGGGATGGGGAGAGACCCAGTACTTC.

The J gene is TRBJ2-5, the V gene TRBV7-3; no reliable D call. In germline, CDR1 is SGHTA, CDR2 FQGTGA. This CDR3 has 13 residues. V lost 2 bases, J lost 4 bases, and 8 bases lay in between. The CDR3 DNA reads TGTGCCAGCAGCTTAGGGCGAAGAGAGACCCAGTACTTC. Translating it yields CASSLGRRETQYF.

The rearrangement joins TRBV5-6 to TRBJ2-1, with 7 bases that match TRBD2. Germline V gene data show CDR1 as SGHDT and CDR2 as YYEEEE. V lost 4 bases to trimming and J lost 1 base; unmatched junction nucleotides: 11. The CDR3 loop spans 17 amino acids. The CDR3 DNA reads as TGTGCCAGCAGCCCCCGTGTTTGGCGGGGGTCCTACAATGAGCAGTTCTTC. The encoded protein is CASSPRVWRGSYNEQFF.

The CDR3 here is CASSRGRTSGTEQFF. The CDR3 DNA reads TGTGCCAGCAGCCGAGGGAGGACTAGCGGAACTGAGCAGTTCTTC. J is TRBJ2-1 and V is TRBV6-5; 10 bases agree with TRBD2. V was pared by 6 bases and J by 9 bases, with 11 bases of the junction left unmatched. The germline V gene has CDR1 MNHEY and CDR2 SVGAGI. This CDR3 is 15 amino acids long.

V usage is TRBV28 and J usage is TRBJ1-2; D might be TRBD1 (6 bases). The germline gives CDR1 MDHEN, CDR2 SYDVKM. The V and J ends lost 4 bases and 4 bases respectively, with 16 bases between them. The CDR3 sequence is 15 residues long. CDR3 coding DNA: TGTGCCAGCAGTTATGGGGGGGGCCCTTCCTATGGCTACACCTTC. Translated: CASSYGGGPSYGYTF.

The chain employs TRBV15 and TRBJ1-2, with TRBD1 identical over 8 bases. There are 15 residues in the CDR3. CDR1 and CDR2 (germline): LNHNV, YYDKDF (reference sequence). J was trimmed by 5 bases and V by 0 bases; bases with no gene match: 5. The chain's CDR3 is CATSRDPGQGYGYTF. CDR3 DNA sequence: TGTGCCACCAGCAGAGATCCAGGACAGGGTTATGGCTACACCTTC.

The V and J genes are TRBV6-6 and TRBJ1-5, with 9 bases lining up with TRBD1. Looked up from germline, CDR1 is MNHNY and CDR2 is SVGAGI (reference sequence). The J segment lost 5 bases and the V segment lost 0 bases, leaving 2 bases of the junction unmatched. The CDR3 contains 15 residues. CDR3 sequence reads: CASSYSGQGHQPQHF. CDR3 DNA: TGTGCCAGCAGTTACTCGGGACAGGGTCATCAGCCCCAGCATTTT.

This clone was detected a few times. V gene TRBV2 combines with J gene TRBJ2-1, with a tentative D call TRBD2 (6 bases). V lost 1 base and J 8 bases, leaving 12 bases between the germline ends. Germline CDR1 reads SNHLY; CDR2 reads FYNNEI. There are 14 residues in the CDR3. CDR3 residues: CASSEGAGWYEQFF. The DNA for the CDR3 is TGTGCCAGCAGTGAAGGGGCGGGGTGGTATGAGCAGTTCTTC.

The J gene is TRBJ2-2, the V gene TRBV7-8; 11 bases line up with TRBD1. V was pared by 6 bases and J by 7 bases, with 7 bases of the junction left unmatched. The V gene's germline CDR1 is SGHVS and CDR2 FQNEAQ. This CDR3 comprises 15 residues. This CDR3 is CASSTDRGRGGELFF. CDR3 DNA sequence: TGTGCCAGCAGTACGGACAGGGGGCGCGGCGGGGAGCTGTTTTTT.

This chain's CDR3 is CAWSVLVGGYTF. CDR3 coding DNA: TGTGCCTGGAGTGTACTGGTCGGTGGCTACACCTTC. The rearrangement links TRBV30 to TRBJ1-2; D not resolved. Trimming took off 0 bases at V and 7 bases at J, with 9 bases between the two ends. CDR3 length equals 12 residues. Germline CDR1 is GTSNPN and CDR2 is SVGIG (reference sequence). The full variable domain, in which reference TRBV30 and TRBJ1-2 provide the parts outside the CDR3, is SQTIHQWPATLVQPVGSPLSLECTVEGTSNPNLYWYRQAAGRGLQLLFYSVGIGQISSEVPQNLSASRPQDRQFILSSKKLLLSDSGFYLCAWSVLVGGYTFGSGTRLTVV.

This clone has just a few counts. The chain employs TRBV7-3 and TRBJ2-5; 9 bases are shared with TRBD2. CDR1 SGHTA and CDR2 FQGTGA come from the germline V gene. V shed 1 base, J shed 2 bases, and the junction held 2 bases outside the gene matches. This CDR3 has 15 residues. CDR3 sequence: CASSLMAGGQETQYF. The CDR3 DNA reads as TGTGCCAGCAGCTTAATGGCGGGGGGGCAAGAGACCCAGTACTTC.

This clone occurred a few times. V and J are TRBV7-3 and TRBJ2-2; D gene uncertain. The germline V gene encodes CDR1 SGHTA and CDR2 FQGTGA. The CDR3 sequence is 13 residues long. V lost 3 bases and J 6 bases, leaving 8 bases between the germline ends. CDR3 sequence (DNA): TGTGCCAGCAGCTTCACAGAGTCCGGGGAGCTGTTTTTT. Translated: CASSFTESGELFF.